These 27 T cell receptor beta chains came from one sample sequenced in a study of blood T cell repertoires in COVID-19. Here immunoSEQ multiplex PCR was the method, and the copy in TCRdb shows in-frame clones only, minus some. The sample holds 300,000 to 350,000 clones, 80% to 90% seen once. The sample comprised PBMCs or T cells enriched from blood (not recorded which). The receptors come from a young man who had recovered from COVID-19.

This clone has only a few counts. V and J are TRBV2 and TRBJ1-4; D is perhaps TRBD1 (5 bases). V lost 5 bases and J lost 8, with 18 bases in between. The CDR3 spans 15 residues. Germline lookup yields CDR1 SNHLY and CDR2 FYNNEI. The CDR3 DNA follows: TGTGCCAGCAGTCGGGTCGAGGCAGGGATCGAAAAACTGTTTTTT. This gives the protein CASSRVEAGIEKLFF. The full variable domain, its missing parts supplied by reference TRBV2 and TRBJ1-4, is EPEVTQTPSHQVTQMGQEVILRCVPISNHLYFYWYRQILGQKVEFLVSFYNNEISEKSEIFDDQFSVERPDGSNFTLKIRSTKLEDSAMYFCASSRVEAGIEKLFFGSGTQLSVL.

CDR3: CASRETPGQENEKLFF. CDR3 nucleotides: TGTGCCAGCAGGGAGACACCGGGACAAGAAAATGAAAAACTGTTTTTT. The chain uses TRBV2 and TRBJ1-4, with D possibly matching TRBD1 (6 bases). CDR3 size: 16 residues. CDR1 is SNHLY and CDR2 is FYNNEI in the germline V gene. V was trimmed by 6 bases and J by 5 bases, leaving 19 bases between them.

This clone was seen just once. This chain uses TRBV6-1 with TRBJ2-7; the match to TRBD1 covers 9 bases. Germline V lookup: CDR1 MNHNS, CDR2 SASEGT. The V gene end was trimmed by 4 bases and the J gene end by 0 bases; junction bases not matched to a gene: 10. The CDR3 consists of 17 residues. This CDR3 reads CASSVPPRTGVSYEQYF. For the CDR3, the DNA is TGTGCCAGCAGTGTACCACCCCGGACAGGGGTCTCCTACGAGCAGTACTTC.

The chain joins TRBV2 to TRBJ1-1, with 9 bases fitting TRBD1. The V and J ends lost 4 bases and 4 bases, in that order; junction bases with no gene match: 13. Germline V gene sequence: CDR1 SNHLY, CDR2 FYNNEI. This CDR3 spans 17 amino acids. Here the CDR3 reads CASSARPGQGDSTEAFF. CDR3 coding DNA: TGTGCCAGCAGTGCCCGACCGGGACAGGGAGATTCCACTGAAGCTTTCTTT.

The CDR3 reads CASSSYPGETQYF. CDR3 nucleotides: TGTGCCAGCAGCTCATATCCGGGGGAGACCCAGTACTTC. The rearrangement joins TRBV7-7 to TRBJ2-5, with a tentative D call TRBD2 (5 bases). CDR1 is SSHAT, CDR2 FNYEAQ, per germline (reference sequence). CDR3 length equals 13 residues. Deletions cut 4 bases from V and 5 bases from J, with 11 bases between.

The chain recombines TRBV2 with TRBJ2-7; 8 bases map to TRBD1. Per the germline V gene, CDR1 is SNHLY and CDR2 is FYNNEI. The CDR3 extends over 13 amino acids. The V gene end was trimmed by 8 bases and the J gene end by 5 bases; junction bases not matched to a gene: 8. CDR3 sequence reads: CASVSSGGHEQYF. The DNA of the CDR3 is TGTGCCAGCGTCTCGTCAGGGGGCCACGAGCAGTACTTC.

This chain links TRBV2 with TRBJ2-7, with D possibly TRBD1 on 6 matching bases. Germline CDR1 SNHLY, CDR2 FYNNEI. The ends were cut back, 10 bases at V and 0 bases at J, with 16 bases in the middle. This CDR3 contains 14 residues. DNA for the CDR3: TGTGCCACCACGCCAGGGGCCGCCTCCTACGAGCAGTACTTC. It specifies CATTPGAASYEQYF.

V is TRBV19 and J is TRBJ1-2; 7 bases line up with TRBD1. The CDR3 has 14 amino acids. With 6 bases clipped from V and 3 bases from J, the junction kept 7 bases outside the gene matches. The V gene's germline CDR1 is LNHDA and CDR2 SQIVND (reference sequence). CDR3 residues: CASRNRGSDYGYTF. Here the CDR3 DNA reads TGTGCCAGTAGAAACAGGGGAAGCGACTATGGCTACACCTTC.

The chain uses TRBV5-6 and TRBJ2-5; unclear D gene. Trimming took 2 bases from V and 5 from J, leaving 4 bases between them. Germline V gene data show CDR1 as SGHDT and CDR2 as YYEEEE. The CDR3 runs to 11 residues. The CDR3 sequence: CASSFSETQYF. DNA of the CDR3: TGTGCCAGCAGCTTTAGTGAGACCCAGTACTTC. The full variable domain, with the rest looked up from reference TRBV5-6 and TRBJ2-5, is DAGVTQSPTHLIKTRGQQVTLRCSPKSGHDTVSWYQQALGQGPQFIFQYYEEEERQRGNFPDRFSGHQFPNYSSELNVNALLLGDSALYLCASSFSETQYFGPGTRLLVL.

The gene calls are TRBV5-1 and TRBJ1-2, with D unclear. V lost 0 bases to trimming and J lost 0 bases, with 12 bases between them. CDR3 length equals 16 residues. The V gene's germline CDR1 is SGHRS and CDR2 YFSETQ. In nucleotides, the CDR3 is TGCGCCAGCAGCTTGGAGCCCGCGCTTACTAACTATGGCTACACCTTC. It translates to CASSLEPALTNYGYTF.

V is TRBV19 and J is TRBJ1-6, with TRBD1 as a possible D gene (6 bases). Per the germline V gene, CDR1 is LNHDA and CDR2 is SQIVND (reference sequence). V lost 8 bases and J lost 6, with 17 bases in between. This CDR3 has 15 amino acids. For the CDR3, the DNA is TGTGCCAGTCGGGGAGGGGGAGCCGTTAATTCACCCCTCCACTTT. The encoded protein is CASRGGGAVNSPLHF.

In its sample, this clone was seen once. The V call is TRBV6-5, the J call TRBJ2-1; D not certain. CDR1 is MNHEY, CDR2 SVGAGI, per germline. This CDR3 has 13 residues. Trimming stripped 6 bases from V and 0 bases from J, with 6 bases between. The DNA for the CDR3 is TGTGCCAGCAGACCGGGCTCCTACAATGAGCAGTTCTTC. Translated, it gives CASRPGSYNEQFF.

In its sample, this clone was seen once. CDR3: CASSLRGRGDNSPLHF. CDR3 DNA: TGCGCCAGCAGCTTAAGAGGGAGGGGGGATAATTCACCCCTCCACTTT. The gene calls are TRBV5-1 and TRBJ1-6; weak D call: TRBD1 (6 bases). Germline lookup yields CDR1 SGHRS and CDR2 YFSETQ. Trimming stripped 2 bases from V and 5 bases from J, with 14 bases between. The CDR3 covers 16 residues.

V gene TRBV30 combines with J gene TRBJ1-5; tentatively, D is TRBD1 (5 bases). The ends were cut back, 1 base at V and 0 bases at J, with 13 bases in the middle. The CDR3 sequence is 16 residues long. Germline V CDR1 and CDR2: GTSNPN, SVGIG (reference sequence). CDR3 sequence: CAWSDPSQGSNQPQHF. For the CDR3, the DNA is TGTGCCTGGAGTGACCCCTCGCAGGGTAGCAATCAGCCCCAGCATTTT.

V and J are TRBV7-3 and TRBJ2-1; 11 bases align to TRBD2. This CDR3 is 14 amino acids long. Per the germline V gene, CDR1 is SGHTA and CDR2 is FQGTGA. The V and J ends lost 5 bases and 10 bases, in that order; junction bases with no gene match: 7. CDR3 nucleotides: TGTGCCAGCAGCCCGTCGGGACTAGCGGAAGAGCAGTTCTTC. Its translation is CASSPSGLAEEQFF.

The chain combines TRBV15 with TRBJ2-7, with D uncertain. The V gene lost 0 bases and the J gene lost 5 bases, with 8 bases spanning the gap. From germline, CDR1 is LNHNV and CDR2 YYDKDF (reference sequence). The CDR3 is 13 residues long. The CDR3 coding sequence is TGTGCCACCAGCAGAGACAGACGGGACGAGCAGTACTTC. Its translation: CATSRDRRDEQYF.

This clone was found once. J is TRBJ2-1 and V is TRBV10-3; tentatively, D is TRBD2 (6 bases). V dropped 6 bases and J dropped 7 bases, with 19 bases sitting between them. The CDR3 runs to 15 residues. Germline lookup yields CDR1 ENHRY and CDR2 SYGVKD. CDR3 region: CAISRTSSERNEQFF. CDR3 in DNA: TGTGCCATCAGCCGAACTAGCAGTGAGAGGAATGAGCAGTTCTTC.

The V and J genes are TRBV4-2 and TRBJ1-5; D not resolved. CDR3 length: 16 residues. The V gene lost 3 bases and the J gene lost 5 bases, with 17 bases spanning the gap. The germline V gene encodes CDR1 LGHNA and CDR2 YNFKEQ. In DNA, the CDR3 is TGTGCCAGCAGCCACGACGCGTTCGGGGAGGATCAGCCCCAGCATTTT. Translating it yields CASSHDAFGEDQPQHF.

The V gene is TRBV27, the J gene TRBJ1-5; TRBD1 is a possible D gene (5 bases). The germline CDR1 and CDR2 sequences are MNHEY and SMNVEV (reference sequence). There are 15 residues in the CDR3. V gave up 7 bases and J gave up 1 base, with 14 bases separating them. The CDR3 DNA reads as TGTGCCAGCAATCCCTCAGGGTTAAGCAATCAGCCCCAGCATTTT. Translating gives CASNPSGLSNQPQHF.

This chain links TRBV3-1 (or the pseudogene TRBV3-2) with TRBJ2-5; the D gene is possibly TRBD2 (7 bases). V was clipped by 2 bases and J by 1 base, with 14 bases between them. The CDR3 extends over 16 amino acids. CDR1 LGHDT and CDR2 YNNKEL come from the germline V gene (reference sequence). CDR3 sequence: CASSQFSGGLQETQYF. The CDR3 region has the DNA TGTGCCAGCAGCCAATTTTCCGGGGGGCTCCAAGAGACCCAGTACTTC.

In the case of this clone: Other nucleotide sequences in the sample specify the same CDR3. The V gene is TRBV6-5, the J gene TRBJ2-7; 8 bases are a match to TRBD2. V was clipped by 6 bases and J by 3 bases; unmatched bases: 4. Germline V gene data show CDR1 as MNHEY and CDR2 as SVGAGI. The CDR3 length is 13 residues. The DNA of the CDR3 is TGTGCCAGCAGCCCCGGGGGGGGCTACGAGCAGTACTTC. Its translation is CASSPGGGYEQYF.

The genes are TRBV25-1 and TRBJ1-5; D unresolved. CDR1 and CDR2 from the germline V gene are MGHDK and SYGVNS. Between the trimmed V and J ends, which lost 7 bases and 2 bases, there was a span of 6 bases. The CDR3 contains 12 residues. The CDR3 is CASKRGNQPQHF. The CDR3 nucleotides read TGTGCCAGCAAACGGGGCAATCAGCCCCAGCATTTT.

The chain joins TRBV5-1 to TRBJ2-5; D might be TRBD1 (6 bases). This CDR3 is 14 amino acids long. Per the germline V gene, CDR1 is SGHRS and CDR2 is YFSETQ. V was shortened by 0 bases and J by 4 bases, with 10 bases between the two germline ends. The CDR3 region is CASSLEWGRETQYF. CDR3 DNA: TGCGCCAGCAGCTTGGAGTGGGGGCGAGAGACCCAGTACTTC.

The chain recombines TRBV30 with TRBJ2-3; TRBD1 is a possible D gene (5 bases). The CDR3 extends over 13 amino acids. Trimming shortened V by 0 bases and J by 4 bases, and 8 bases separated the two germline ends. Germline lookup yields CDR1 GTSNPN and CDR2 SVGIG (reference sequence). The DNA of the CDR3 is TGTGCCTGGAGTGTGCGCAGGGCAGATACGCAGTATTTT. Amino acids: CAWSVRRADTQYF.

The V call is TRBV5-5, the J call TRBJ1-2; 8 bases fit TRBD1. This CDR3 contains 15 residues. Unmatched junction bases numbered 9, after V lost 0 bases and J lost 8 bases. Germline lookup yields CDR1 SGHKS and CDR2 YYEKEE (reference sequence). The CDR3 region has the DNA TGTGCCAGCAGCTTGGTGGGGGACAGGCGACGGGGCTACACCTTC. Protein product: CASSLVGDRRRGYTF.

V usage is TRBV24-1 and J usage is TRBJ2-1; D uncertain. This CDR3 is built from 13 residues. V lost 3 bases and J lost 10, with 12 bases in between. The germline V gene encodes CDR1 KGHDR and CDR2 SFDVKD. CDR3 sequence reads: CATSDRSEPEQFF. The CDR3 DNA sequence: TGTGCCACCAGTGATCGATCTGAGCCGGAGCAGTTCTTC.

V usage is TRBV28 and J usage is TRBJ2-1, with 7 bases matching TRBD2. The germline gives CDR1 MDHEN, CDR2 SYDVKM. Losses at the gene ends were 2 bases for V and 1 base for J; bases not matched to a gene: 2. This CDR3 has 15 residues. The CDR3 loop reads CASSLGGGSYNEQFF. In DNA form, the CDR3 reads TGTGCCAGCAGTTTAGGGGGGGGGTCCTACAATGAGCAGTTCTTC.